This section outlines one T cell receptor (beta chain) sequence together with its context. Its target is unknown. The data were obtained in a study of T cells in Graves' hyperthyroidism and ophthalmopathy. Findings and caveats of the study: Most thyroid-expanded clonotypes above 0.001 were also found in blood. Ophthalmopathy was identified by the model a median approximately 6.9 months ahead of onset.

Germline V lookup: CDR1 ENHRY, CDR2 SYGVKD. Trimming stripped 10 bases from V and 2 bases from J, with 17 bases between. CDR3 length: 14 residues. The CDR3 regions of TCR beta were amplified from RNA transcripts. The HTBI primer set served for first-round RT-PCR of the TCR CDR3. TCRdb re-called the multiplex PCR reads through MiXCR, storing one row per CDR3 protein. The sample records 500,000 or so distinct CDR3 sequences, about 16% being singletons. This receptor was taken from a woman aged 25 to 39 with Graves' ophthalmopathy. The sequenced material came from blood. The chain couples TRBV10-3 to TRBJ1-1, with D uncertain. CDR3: CATMTMAPNTEAFF. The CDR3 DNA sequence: TGTGCCACTATGACAATGGCCCCCAACACTGAAGCTTTCTTT.